This T cell receptor beta chain was documented in a study of Graves' ophthalmopathy and Graves' hyperthyroidism. Amplified TCR beta CDR3 regions were obtained using RNA transcripts as template. Scientists carried out first-round RT-PCR using HTBI primers and then a second-round multiplex PCR. Each CDR3 protein is one row after TCRdb ran MiXCR on the multiplex PCR reads. The sample holds about 500,000 distinct CDR3 sequences; under 15% are singletons and the top ten take approximately 9.8%. If patients had other autoimmune diseases, uncontrolled infections, pregnancy or lactation, they were excluded. The authors isolated PBMCs from around 10 ml of fresh peripheral blood. Overall study findings and caveats: A roughly 81% specificity and around 88% sensitivity were achieved by a 13-signature model that separated ophthalmopathy from stable hyperthyroidism. Predictions made by the model for ophthalmopathy progression reached roughly 70% sensitivity and less than 80% specificity.

The CDR3 is 14 amino acids. Trimming cost V 7 bases and J 10 bases; bases outside gene matches: 10. In its sample, this clonotype was seen a few times. Its antigen is undetermined. This chain links TRBV12-3 or TRBV12-4 with TRBJ1-6; 7 nucleotides match TRBD1. The sequencing input was blood. The clonotype was recovered from a woman in her 30s with Graves' ophthalmopathy. For the CDR3, the DNA is TGTGCCAGCAAGGACAGGATCTATGGGTCACCCCTCCACTTT. Translating it yields CASKDRIYGSPLHF.